The 8 T cell receptor beta chains listed next were all sequenced from one sample in a study of identical twins (dated by TCRdb to the mid-2010s). The protocol used for the library was 5' RACE. Sequencing instrument: Illumina HiSeq 2000. The public sequencing data were trimmed at Q25 with fastp and processed into clonotypes with MiXCR by TCRdb, which kept only in-frame beta chains. Every CDR3 protein is listed once, alongside the most common genes and DNA of its rows. The sample data list about 890,000 distinct CDR3 sequences, and about 12% of these were observed just once. The ten largest make up about 1.5% of the sample. This same sample was also taken into another study, of yellow fever vaccine responses in identical twins.

The material sequenced was PBMCs. The receptors derive from a woman aged 18 to 35 in good health.

This clonotype was detected ten times or more. The chain carries TRBV12-3 or TRBV12-4 and TRBJ2-7, with unresolved D. The CDR3 spans 11 residues. The V and J ends lost 5 bases and 4 bases respectively, with 6 bases between them. CDR3 in DNA: TGTGCCAGCAGTGAAATGTACGAGCAGTACTTC. Translated, it gives CASSEMYEQYF.

V usage is TRBV7-3 and J usage is TRBJ1-5; D remains unclear. The CDR3 is 15 amino acids. V gave up 1 base and J gave up 0 bases, with 7 bases separating them. In germline, CDR1 is SGHTA, CDR2 FQGTGA. The DNA of the CDR3 is TGTGCCAGCAGCTTAATCGGGGATAGCAATCAGCCCCAGCATTTT. Its translation: CASSLIGDSNQPQHF.

This clonotype was seen repeatedly, ten times or more. This chain joins TRBV10-3 and TRBJ2-1, with no clear D. There are 13 residues in the CDR3. Trimming removed 6 bases from V and 0 bases from J, with 6 bases in between. CDR1 is ENHRY and CDR2 is SYGVKD in the germline V gene. CDR3 DNA sequence: TGTGCCATCAGAAGGGACTCCTACAATGAGCAGTTCTTC. This gives the protein CAIRRDSYNEQFF.

In its sample, this clonotype was seen a few times. The genes are TRBV15 and TRBJ2-7, with TRBD1 matching over 9 bases. Germline V lookup: CDR1 LNHNV, CDR2 YYDKDF (reference sequence). The CDR3 has 14 residues. V gave up 3 bases and J gave up 3 bases; unmatched junction bases: 3. CDR3 nucleotide sequence: TGTGCCACCAGCAGCGGGACAGGGTTCTACGAGCAGTACTTC. Amino acids: CATSSGTGFYEQYF.

This clonotype was recorded a few times. The chain uses TRBV28 and TRBJ2-4; TRBD1 might be the D (5 bases). CDR1 MDHEN and CDR2 SYDVKM come from the germline V gene. The CDR3 is 18 amino acids. Trimming took off 6 bases at V and 6 bases at J, with 27 bases between the two ends. The CDR3 sequence is CASSPTPWGTFYRNIQYF. The CDR3 coding sequence is TGTGCCAGCAGCCCAACCCCCTGGGGCACGTTCTATAGAAACATTCAGTACTTC.

A few counts support this clonotype. J is TRBJ2-4 and V is TRBV5-5; 10 bases line up with TRBD1. Germline V gene data show CDR1 as SGHKS and CDR2 as YYEKEE (reference sequence). The CDR3 consists of 17 residues. V lost 4 bases and J lost 0; bases outside the gene matches: 7. For the CDR3, the DNA is TGTGCCAGCAGCGGGGGACAGGGGAAGATAGCCAAAAACATTCAGTACTTC. Translating gives CASSGGQGKIAKNIQYF.

This chain uses TRBV6-1 with TRBJ1-1; D might be TRBD1 (6 bases). The CDR3 sequence is 13 residues long. In germline, CDR1 is MNHNS, CDR2 SASEGT. Trimming took 7 bases from V and 2 from J, leaving 11 bases between them. The CDR3 DNA is TGTGCCAGCAAGGAACAGGGTAACACTGAAGCTTTCTTT. Protein product: CASKEQGNTEAFF.

In its sample, this clonotype was seen a few times. The chain joins TRBV6-1 to TRBJ2-5, with TRBD1 matching over 7 bases. Per the germline V gene, CDR1 is MNHNS and CDR2 is SASEGT. V lost 7 bases to trimming and J lost 4 bases; unmatched junction nucleotides: 9. This CDR3 has 14 amino acids. Here the CDR3 reads CASTQGGQPETQYF. The DNA of the CDR3 is TGTGCCAGCACCCAAGGGGGACAGCCAGAGACCCAGTACTTC.